This entry concerns a single TCR beta chain. What it binds is unknown. Clones were sequenced by immunoSEQ multiplex PCR, and TCRdb holds only the in-frame ones, with some missing. The sample records approximately 28,000 clones, about nine tenths being singletons. The sample belongs to a study of OX40 agonist ivuxolimab in advanced cancers. Study as a whole: Ivuxolimab is a fully human IgG2 antibody that activates OX40 (CD134).

Trimming took off 5 bases at V and 3 bases at J, with 15 bases between the two ends. Germline V lookup: CDR1 SGHRS, CDR2 YFSETQ. The CDR3 is 15 amino acids. Study-wide findings and caveats: Researchers did not determine the expanded peripheral T cells' antigen specificity.

The V gene is TRBV5-1, the J gene TRBJ2-1; D might be TRBD1 (6 bases). The sample was CD4+ or CD8+ T cells sorted from blood, taken in a trial of the OX40 agonist ivuxolimab. This receptor was obtained from an adult with an advanced solid tumor such as melanoma, head and neck, liver or kidney cancer. DNA for the CDR3: TGCGCCAGCAGATCCGGGACAACTAACTACAATGAGCAGTTCTTC. The encoded protein is CASRSGTTNYNEQFF.